Sequencing of this TCR beta chain was carried out in a study of CD8+CD57+ T cells in acquired aplastic anemia. On the study more broadly: The DNA of sorted CD4+ and CD8+ cells averaged 3.2 ug.

TCR beta VDJ and CDR3 profiles were obtained from a genomic DNA template. TCRdb redid the calling of the reads with MiXCR, one entry per CDR3 protein. Of about 110,000 distinct CDR3 sequences in the sample, roughly 50% were seen once. The CDR3 runs 14 residues. V was pared by 6 bases and J by 1 base, with 12 bases between. This TCR derives from a human donor in good health, serving as a control. The specimen sequenced was sorted CD4+, CD8+, or CD8+CD57+ T cells (not recorded which) from PBMCs. This chain uses TRBV12-3 or TRBV12-4 with TRBJ1-1; no definite D call. CDR3 sequence (DNA): TGTGCCAGCAGCGACCGACCGAGGAACACTGAAGCTTTCTTT. Its translation is CASSDRPRNTEAFF.